The entry that follows covers one TCR beta chain sequence. What it recognizes is unknown. This sample is drawn from a study of graft-versus-host responses after intestinal transplantation. Across the whole study: The study gave all recipients anti-thymocyte globulin induction, then tacrolimus and steroids for 2 to 3 years.

Clones were sequenced by immunoSEQ multiplex PCR, and TCRdb holds only the in-frame ones, with some missing. In the table there are approximately 100,000 clones, 87% of which are singletons. The length of the CDR3 is 18 residues. Germline V gene sequence: CDR1 SEHNR, CDR2 FQNEAQ (reference sequence). Unmatched junction bases numbered 12, after V lost 5 bases and J lost 1 base. The source of this sequence is a human donor who received an intestinal transplant. The sequencing here drew on unstimulated CD4+ T cells sorted from spleen or lymph node cells, taken before intestinal transplant. The chain joins TRBV7-9 to TRBJ2-5; 11 bases are shared with TRBD2. CDR3 in DNA: TGTGCCAGCAGCCCATCTAGCGGGGGGACTTTCCTCCAAGAGACCCAGTACTTC. This encodes CASSPSSGGTFLQETQYF.